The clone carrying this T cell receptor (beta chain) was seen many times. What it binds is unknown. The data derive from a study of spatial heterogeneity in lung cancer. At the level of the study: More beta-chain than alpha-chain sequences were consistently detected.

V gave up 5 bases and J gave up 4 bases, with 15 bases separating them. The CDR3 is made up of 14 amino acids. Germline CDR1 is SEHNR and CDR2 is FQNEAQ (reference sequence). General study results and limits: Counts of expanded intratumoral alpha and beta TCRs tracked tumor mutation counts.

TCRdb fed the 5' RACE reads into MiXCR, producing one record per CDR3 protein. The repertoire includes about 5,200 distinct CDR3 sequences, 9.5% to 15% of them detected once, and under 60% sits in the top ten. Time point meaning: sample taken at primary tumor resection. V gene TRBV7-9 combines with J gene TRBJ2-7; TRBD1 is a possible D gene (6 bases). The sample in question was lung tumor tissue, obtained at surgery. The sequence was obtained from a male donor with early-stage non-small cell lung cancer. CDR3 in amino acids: CASSLGAGEYEQYF. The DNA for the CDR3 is TGTGCCAGCAGCCTGGGGGCAGGCGAGTACGAGCAGTACTTC.